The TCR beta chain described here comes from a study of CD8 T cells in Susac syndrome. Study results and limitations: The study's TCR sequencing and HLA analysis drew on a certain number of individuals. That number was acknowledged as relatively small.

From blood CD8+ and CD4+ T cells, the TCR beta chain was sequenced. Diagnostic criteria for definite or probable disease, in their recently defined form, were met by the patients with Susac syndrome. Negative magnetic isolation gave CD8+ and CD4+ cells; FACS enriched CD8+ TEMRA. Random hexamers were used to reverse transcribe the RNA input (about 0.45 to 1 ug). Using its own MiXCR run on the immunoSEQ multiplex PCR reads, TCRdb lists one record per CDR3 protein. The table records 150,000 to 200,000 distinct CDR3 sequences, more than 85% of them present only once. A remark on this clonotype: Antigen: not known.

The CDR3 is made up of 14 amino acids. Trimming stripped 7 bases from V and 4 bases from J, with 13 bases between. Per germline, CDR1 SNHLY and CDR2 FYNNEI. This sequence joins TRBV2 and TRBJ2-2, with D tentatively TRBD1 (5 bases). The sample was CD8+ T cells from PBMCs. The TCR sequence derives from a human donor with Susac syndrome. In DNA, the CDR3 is TGTGCCAGCACTGCAAGGGGTGGCACCGGGGAGCTGTTTTTT. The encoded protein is CASTARGGTGELFF.